This is a list of T cell receptor beta chains from one sample in a study of blood T cell repertoires in COVID-19. Sequencing used immunoSEQ multiplex PCR; TCRdb keeps in-frame clones, though not all of them. Of 380,000 or so clones in the sample, over 65% were seen once. The sequenced sample consisted of peripheral blood. These receptors were obtained from a human donor with acute or convalescent COVID-19. The donor label of this sample is uncertain. CDR3s include the opening cysteine and the closing phenylalanine or tryptophan. The D gene is left open where the match is weak. Only some rows state a clone size, as once, few, many or a class for expanded clones.

D gene	V gene	clone size	J gene	CDR3 DNA	CDR3 protein
NA	TRBV6-1	NA	TRBJ1-2	TGTGCCAGCAGTGAAGCGGGGCCAAGGGATGGCTACACCTTC	CASSEAGPRDGYTF
NA	TRBV27	NA	TRBJ1-6	TGTGCCAGCAGTTTCGGGGGTTCACCCCTCCACTTT	CASSFGGSPLHF
NA	TRBV12-1	NA	TRBJ1-1	TGTGCCAGCAGCTCCGGACAGGGGAACACTGAAGCTTTCTTT	CASSSGQGNTEAFF
NA	TRBV18	NA	TRBJ1-5	TGTGCCAGCTCGCCTTTGGGAGCGGGGAATCAGCCCCAGCATTTT	CASSPLGAGNQPQHF
NA	TRBV18	NA	TRBJ2-1	TGTGCCAGCTCACCACAGAGGGATGAGCAGTTCTTC	CASSPQRDEQFF
TRBD1	TRBV18	NA	TRBJ1-2	TGTGCCAGCTCGGACAGGGGAGGCTATGGCTACACCTTC	CASSDRGGYGYTF
NA	TRBV10-1	NA	TRBJ1-5	TGCGCCAGCAGTGAGGCAGGCAATCAGCCCCAGCATTTT	CASSEAGNQPQHF
TRBD1	TRBV29-1	NA	TRBJ2-7	TGCAGCGTTGGAGACAGGGGTTCCTACGAGCAGTACTTC	CSVGDRGSYEQYF
TRBD1	TRBV14	NA	TRBJ2-6	TGTGCCAGCACTCTCCGGGACAGGGGGCCTGGGGCCAACGTCCTGACTTTC	CASTLRDRGPGANVLTF
TRBD1	TRBV18	NA	TRBJ2-1	TGTGCCAGCTCCCCAACGAAGGACAGGGTAAATGAGCAGTTCTTC	CASSPTKDRVNEQFF
NA	TRBV7-6	NA	TRBJ2-1	TGTGCCAGCAGCTTACAGGCTAGCGAAGGTGAGCAGTTCTTC	CASSLQASEGEQFF
TRBD1	TRBV25-1	NA	TRBJ2-5	TGTGCCAGCACCCCCGGCACTGCCGGGACAGATTTATGGGAGACCCAGTACTTC	CASTPGTAGTDLWETQYF
TRBD1	TRBV18	NA	TRBJ1-4	TGTGCCAGCTCACCACAAAACTCAGGGGGCACGGGAAAACTGTTTTTT	CASSPQNSGGTGKLFF
TRBD1	TRBV6-6	NA	TRBJ1-5	TGTGCCAGCAGTCTGGGACAGGGATATAGCAATCAGCCCCAGCATTTT	CASSLGQGYSNQPQHF
TRBD1	TRBV28	NA	TRBJ2-7	TGTGCCAGCAGTTTGGGACAGTCCTACGAGCAGTACTTC	CASSLGQSYEQYF
TRBD2	TRBV27	NA	TRBJ2-5	TGTGCCAGCAGTCCGAGGGTAGCGGGGGGGCTCCGAGAGACCCAGTACTTC	CASSPRVAGGLRETQYF
NA	TRBV7-9	many	TRBJ1-5	TGTGCCAGCAGCTTAGCGCAGGGGCAGCCCCAGCATTTT	CASSLAQGQPQHF
NA	TRBV5-1	few	TRBJ1-6	TGCGCGACGCGGGGGGCTATAAATTCACCCCTCCACTTT	CATRGAINSPLHF
NA	TRBV3-1/TRBV3-2	few	TRBJ1-4	TGTGCCAGCAGTCAAAATGGGAGAAATGAAAAACTGTTTTTT	CASSQNGRNEKLFF
TRBD1	TRBV2	NA	TRBJ1-6	TGTGCCAGCAAATTATCCGGGACAGATAATTCACCCCTCCACTTT	CASKLSGTDNSPLHF
TRBD1	TRBV7-8	NA	TRBJ1-6	TGTGCCAGCAGCTCCCAACCGGGACAGAGTAATTCACCCCTCCACTTT	CASSSQPGQSNSPLHF
NA	TRBV2	NA	TRBJ1-4	TGTGCCAGCAGTGAAGCGGGGGGAATGGGGGAAAAACTGTTTTTT	CASSEAGGMGEKLFF
NA	TRBV6-5	NA	TRBJ1-5	TGTGCCAGCATAGGGGCACTAAGCAATCAGCCCCAGCATTTT	CASIGALSNQPQHF
TRBD2	TRBV10-3	NA	TRBJ2-1	TGTGCCAGTGCTGGGGGAGGGCGGAACGAGCAGTTCTTC	CASAGGGRNEQFF
NA	TRBV11-2	NA	TRBJ2-5	TGTGCCAGCAGCTTACATGGGGCCGGACAGCCGCAAGAGACCCAGTACTTC	CASSLHGAGQPQETQYF
NA	TRBV15	NA	TRBJ1-4	TGTGCCACCAGCATCCTCCGACAGCCCTACAATGAAAAACTGTTTTTT	CATSILRQPYNEKLFF
NA	TRBV28	few	TRBJ1-1	TGTGCCAGCAGCGACCAACTTTGGGGCAGTGAAGCTTTCTTT	CASSDQLWGSEAFF
TRBD2	TRBV27	NA	TRBJ2-1	TGTGCCAGCAGAGTGAGCGGGAACTACAATGAGCAGTTCTTC	CASRVSGNYNEQFF
NA	TRBV19	NA	TRBJ1-5	TGTGCCAGTAGTTTTCAGACCGGAGCGGGCCGGCAGCCCCAGCATTTT	CASSFQTGAGRQPQHF
NA	TRBV6-5	NA	TRBJ1-3	TGTGCCAGCAGCCGGGGAAGAGGAAACACCATATATTTT	CASSRGRGNTIYF
NA	TRBV27	NA	TRBJ2-1	TGTGCCAGCAGTGCCATACCGGTCCTCAATTTGTTCTTC	CASSAIPVLNLFF
NA	TRBV7-5	NA	TRBJ2-7	TGTGTCAGAAGCCCGTTTCGACAGGGTAGCGACGAGCAGTACTTC	CVRSPFRQGSDEQYF
TRBD1	TRBV5-1	once	TRBJ1-1	TGCGCCAGCAGAGCTAAGACAGGGGAGACTGAAGCTTTCTTT	CASRAKTGETEAFF
NA	TRBV3-1/TRBV3-2	NA	TRBJ1-1	TGTGCCAGCAGCCTCGGGACAAAGGCTAACACTGAAGCTTTCTTT	CASSLGTKANTEAFF
TRBD1	TRBV13	few	TRBJ1-2	TGTGCCAGCAGCTCGGGGACAGGGGGACTTAACTATGGCTACACCTTC	CASSSGTGGLNYGYTF
TRBD2	TRBV7-8	NA	TRBJ2-7	TGTGCCAGCAGCTTAGGACGCGCGGGAGTGACCTACGAGCAGTACTTC	CASSLGRAGVTYEQYF
TRBD1	TRBV5-5	NA	TRBJ1-2	TGTGCCAGCAGCAGGACAGGGATGGGTGTCTATGGCTACACCTTC	CASSRTGMGVYGYTF
NA	TRBV6-2/TRBV6-3	once	TRBJ1-5	TGTGCCAGCAGTTACCTAGGGGGCAATCAGCCCCAGCATTTT	CASSYLGGNQPQHF
TRBD1	TRBV3-1/TRBV3-2	NA	TRBJ1-1	TGTGCCAGCAGCCTAAGCGGAGACAGGGAGGCTTTCTTT	CASSLSGDREAFF
TRBD2	TRBV6-1	NA	TRBJ2-2	TGTGCCAGCAGTGTGACCCATCTAGCGGGAGTGAACACCGGGGAGCTGTTTTTT	CASSVTHLAGVNTGELFF